These T cell receptor beta chains were read from a single sample in a study of shared clonotypes between healthy human individuals. The data were produced by immunoSEQ multiplex PCR, yet TCRdb's version contains in-frame clones alone and is incomplete. This table has some 2.1 million clones, approximately 95% appearing once. Sample: naive CD4+ T cells sorted from blood. Receptor source: a man between 18 and 29 years old in good health. The CDR3 runs from the conserved cysteine through the conserved F or W. D genes are given only for firm matches. Expanded clones get a size class; other rows say once, few or many, or leave the size out.

cdr3_nt cdr3_aa d_call j_call clone_size v_call
TGTGCCAGCAGCGGACGCGGGGGATTAAACACCGGGGAGCTGTTTTTT CASSGRGGLNTGELFF TRBD2 TRBJ2-2 . TRBV9
TGTGCCAGCAGGCCGGACAGGGCCAGCTCCTACGAGCAGTACTTC CASRPDRASSYEQYF TRBD1 TRBJ2-7 . TRBV28
TGTGCCAGCAGCTTGGGCGGACTAGCGGGAGGGTACGAGCAGTACTTC CASSLGGLAGGYEQYF TRBD2 TRBJ2-7 . TRBV5-4
TGTGCCAGCAGGCCGGCGGGATATAATTCACCCCTCCACTTT CASRPAGYNSPLHF . TRBJ1-6 . TRBV6-4
TGTGCCAGCAGTGAATTCGGGGGCCCTTACGAGCAGTACTTC CASSEFGGPYEQYF . TRBJ2-7 once TRBV6-1
TGTGCCAGTAGTCCGGTCGATCAGCCCCAGCATTTT CASSPVDQPQHF . TRBJ1-5 . TRBV19
TGTGCCAGCAGCTTTGCCGGACAGGGGGCCTACGAGCAGTACTTC CASSFAGQGAYEQYF TRBD1 TRBJ2-7 once TRBV7-9
TGTGCCAGCAGCATTTGGGCTGCCGGGACCTACAATGAGCAGTTCTTC CASSIWAAGTYNEQFF . TRBJ2-1 once TRBV7-2
TGTGCCAGCAGTTCACAGGGCTACCAGCCCCAGCATTTT CASSSQGYQPQHF . TRBJ1-5 once TRBV27
TGTGCCATCAGTGAAGTCGGTCCCAGGGGGGAGCTGTTTTTT CAISEVGPRGELFF . TRBJ2-2 once TRBV10-3
TGTGCCAGCATACCAGAGGGCACTGAAGCTTTCTTT CASIPEGTEAFF . TRBJ1-1 . TRBV2
TGTGCCACAGCCGGGACAGCCACGTATAATTCACCCCTCCACTTT CATAGTATYNSPLHF TRBD1 TRBJ1-6 . TRBV10-3
TGTGCCAGCAGCTTGGGGGGGCGGGCGGACACTGAAGCTTTCTTT CASSLGGRADTEAFF . TRBJ1-1 . TRBV5-4
TGTGCCAGTAGTATAGTTGTCAGGACAGGGACCTATGGCTACACCTTC CASSIVVRTGTYGYTF TRBD1 TRBJ1-2 . TRBV19
TGTGCCAGCAGCTTGGCGGCCCGAGGGGGGGCGGGCGAAAAACTGTTTTTT CASSLAARGGAGEKLFF . TRBJ1-4 . TRBV5-4
TGCGCCAGCAGCCATGGGACTAGCGGGGAAGAGACCCAGTACTTC CASSHGTSGEETQYF TRBD2 TRBJ2-5 . TRBV5-1
TGCGCCAGCAGCTTACAGGGGGCAGAGACCCAGTACTTC CASSLQGAETQYF TRBD1 TRBJ2-5 . TRBV5-1
TGTGCCAGCAGTGATTCGGAGGGGTCCTACGAGCAGTACTTC CASSDSEGSYEQYF . TRBJ2-7 . TRBV2
TGTGCCAGCAGCTCCGCGGACAGGGCTCTCGCCTACGAGCAGTACTTC CASSSADRALAYEQYF TRBD1 TRBJ2-7 . TRBV7-2
TGTGCCTGGAGCGGCTGGGACAGGGTCGAGACCCAGTACTTC CAWSGWDRVETQYF TRBD1 TRBJ2-5 . TRBV30
TGTGCCAGCAGCCCCCGGAATAGCGGGGGTCTTCACAATGAGCAGTTCTTC CASSPRNSGGLHNEQFF TRBD2 TRBJ2-1 . TRBV9
TGTGCCAGCAGCCTTGGCGACAGTACCTACGAGCAGTACTTC CASSLGDSTYEQYF . TRBJ2-7 . TRBV6-5
TGTGCCAGCAGCTTAGCTCGGCGTCCTGAGCAGTTCTTC CASSLARRPEQFF . TRBJ2-1 . TRBV7-2
TGTGCCATAACTAGCGGCTACAATGAGCAGTTCTTC CAITSGYNEQFF TRBD2 TRBJ2-1 . TRBV10-3
TGTGCCAGCCGAAACATCTACGAGCAGTACTTC CASRNIYEQYF . TRBJ2-7 . TRBV6-5
TGTGCCAGCAGCTTAGCGTTAGGACAGAGTGAAGCTTTCTTT CASSLALGQSEAFF . TRBJ1-1 . TRBV7-9
TGTGCCAGCAGCTTAGCAGGGGACGGGTTCGGCTACACCTTC CASSLAGDGFGYTF . TRBJ1-2 . TRBV7-2
TGTGCCAGCAGTTTCGGACTAGCGGGAAAGACAGATACGCAGTATTTT CASSFGLAGKTDTQYF TRBD2 TRBJ2-3 . TRBV7-9
TGTGCCAGCTCACCACGGGAGGGGTTCGAGCAGTACTTC CASSPREGFEQYF TRBD2 TRBJ2-7 . TRBV18
TGTGCCAGCAGCTTGGACCGAGCGGGAGCCCTAATCTACGAGCAGTACTTC CASSLDRAGALIYEQYF TRBD2 TRBJ2-7 . TRBV5-6
TGTGCCAGCAGCTTGGATCCCTCGCGGGGTCACACTGAAGCTTTCTTT CASSLDPSRGHTEAFF . TRBJ1-1 . TRBV5-4
TGTGCCAGCAGCTTAGTTTTTGGAAACACCATATATTTT CASSLVFGNTIYF . TRBJ1-3 . TRBV7-2
TGTGCCAGTGTGAAGGGGGGCTCAGGTGGAAACACCATATATTTT CASVKGGSGGNTIYF . TRBJ1-3 . TRBV28
TGCGCCAGCAGCCTCGGACAGGGCGGGCCCCTCCACTTT CASSLGQGGPLHF TRBD1 TRBJ1-6 . TRBV23-1
TGCGCCAGCAGCTTGGCTTCCACAAACTATGGCTACACCTTC CASSLASTNYGYTF . TRBJ1-2 . TRBV5-1
TGTGCCAGCAGCCCCGGGACTAGGGGAATCAATGAGCAGTTCTTC CASSPGTRGINEQFF TRBD2 TRBJ2-1 . TRBV7-9
TGTGCCTGGAGTCAGGGGCGGGTGAGAAATTCACCCCTCCACTTT CAWSQGRVRNSPLHF . TRBJ1-6 . TRBV30
TGCGCCAGCAGCGTCGGGACAGGGTACAATGAGCAGTTCTTC CASSVGTGYNEQFF TRBD1 TRBJ2-1 . TRBV5-1
TGTGCCAGTAGTTCCAAGACTAGCGGAATCCAAGAGACCCAGTACTTC CASSSKTSGIQETQYF TRBD2 TRBJ2-5 . TRBV19
TGTGCTAGTGGTTTGCCCGTCACCGGGGAGCTGTTTTTT CASGLPVTGELFF . TRBJ2-2 . TRBV12-5
TGTGCCAGCAGCTTGTTCCCGTTGGAGCAGTTCTTC CASSLFPLEQFF . TRBJ2-1 . TRBV5-4
TGTGCCATCAGTGAGTCCGGGACTAGCGGGAGAATGGGCATTCAGTACTTC CAISESGTSGRMGIQYF TRBD2 TRBJ2-4 once TRBV10-3
TGTGCCAGCAGCCCGTACGGTGGCGGCACAGATACGCAGTATTTT CASSPYGGGTDTQYF . TRBJ2-3 . TRBV11-1
TGTGCCAGCAGCTTGGAGGGACAGGCGGTTGGCTACACCTTC CASSLEGQAVGYTF TRBD1 TRBJ1-2 . TRBV5-4
TGCGCCAGCAGCTTGAGTAACAGGGGGGATAATTCACCCCTCCACTTT CASSLSNRGDNSPLHF TRBD1 TRBJ1-6 . TRBV5-1
TGTGCCAGCAGCCCGGGACACAACTATGGCTACACCTTC CASSPGHNYGYTF . TRBJ1-2 . TRBV6-5